The present T cell receptor (beta chain) was sequenced within a study of blood T cells in healthy people across ages. Germline V lookup: CDR1 MNHEY, CDR2 SVGEGT. CDR3 size: 13 residues. Trimming took off 6 bases at V and 10 bases at J, with 16 bases between the two ends. Whole-study findings and limits: Older age went with lower TCR beta diversity per million T cells, in a roughly linear way. Donors of long life had a larger count of naive CD4+ cells and greater diversity than aged donors. Considered underestimates were the diversity estimates obtained from one million T cells.

Notes on this clonotype: Its antigen is not known. A read error may be the cause here, since a much bigger clone is one base away.

Next came a second PCR, run for 7 to 11 cycles, which used a sample-barcoded 5' primer along with a J-beta primer mix. TCRdb reprocessed the 5' RACE reads via MiXCR and lists one record per CDR3 protein. This repertoire shows 1.5 million to 2 million distinct CDR3 sequences, 28% found once; its top ten account for less than 9.5%. This clonotype originated in a woman aged 25 to 45 in good health. The source material was blood. The rearrangement links TRBV6-2 or TRBV6-3 to TRBJ2-1; possible D gene TRBD1, 5 bases. The CDR3 DNA reads TGTGCCAGCAGGTACCTCAAAGGACAAGAGCAGTTCTTC. This codes for CASRYLKGQEQFF.